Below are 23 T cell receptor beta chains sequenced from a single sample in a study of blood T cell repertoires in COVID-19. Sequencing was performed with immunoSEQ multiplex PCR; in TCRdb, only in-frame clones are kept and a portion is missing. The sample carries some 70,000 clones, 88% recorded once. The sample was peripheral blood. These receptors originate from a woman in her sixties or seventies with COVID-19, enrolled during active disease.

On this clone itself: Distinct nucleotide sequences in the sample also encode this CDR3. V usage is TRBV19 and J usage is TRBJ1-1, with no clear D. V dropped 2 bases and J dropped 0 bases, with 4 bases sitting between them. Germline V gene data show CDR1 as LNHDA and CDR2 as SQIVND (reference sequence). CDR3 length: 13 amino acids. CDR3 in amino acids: CASSISVNTEAFF. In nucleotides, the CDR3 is TGTGCCAGTAGTATATCGGTGAACACTGAAGCTTTCTTT.

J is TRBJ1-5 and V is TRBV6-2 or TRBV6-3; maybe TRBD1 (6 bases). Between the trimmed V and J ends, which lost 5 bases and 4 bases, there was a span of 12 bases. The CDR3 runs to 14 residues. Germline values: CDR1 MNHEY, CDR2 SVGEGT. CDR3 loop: CASSASQGNQPQHF. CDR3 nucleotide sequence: TGTGCCAGCAGTGCCTCACAGGGAAATCAGCCCCAGCATTTT.

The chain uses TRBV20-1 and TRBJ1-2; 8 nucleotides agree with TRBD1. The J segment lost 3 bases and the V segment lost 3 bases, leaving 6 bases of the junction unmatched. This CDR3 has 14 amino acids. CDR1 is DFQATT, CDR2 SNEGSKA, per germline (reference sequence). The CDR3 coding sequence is TGCAGTGCTAGTGCACAGGGGGTTTACTATGGCTACACCTTC. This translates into CSASAQGVYYGYTF.

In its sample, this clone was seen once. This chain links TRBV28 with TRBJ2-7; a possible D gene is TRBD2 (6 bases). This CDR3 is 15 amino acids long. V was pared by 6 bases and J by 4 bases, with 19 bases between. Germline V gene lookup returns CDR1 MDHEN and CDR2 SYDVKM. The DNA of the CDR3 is TGTGCCAGCAGCTCAATGGGGGGTGGAGGATACGAGCAGTACTTC. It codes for CASSSMGGGGYEQYF.

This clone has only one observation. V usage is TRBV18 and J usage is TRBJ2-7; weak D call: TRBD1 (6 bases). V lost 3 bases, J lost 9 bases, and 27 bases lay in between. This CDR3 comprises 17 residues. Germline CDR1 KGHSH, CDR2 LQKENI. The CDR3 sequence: CASSPRTAGEVLVGQYF. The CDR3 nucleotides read TGTGCCAGCTCACCCCGGACAGCCGGAGAGGTTCTGGTCGGGCAGTACTTC.

The CDR3 DNA follows: TGTGCCAGCAGCTCCCGGACAGGGGGCAACTATGGCTACACCTTC. Translation: CASSSRTGGNYGYTF. The chain has TRBV7-8 and TRBJ1-2; TRBD1 agrees at 11 bases. The junction had 3 bases not matched to a gene; V was cut back by 4 bases and J by 2 bases. The CDR3 spans 15 residues. Looked up from germline, CDR1 is SGHVS and CDR2 is FQNEAQ.

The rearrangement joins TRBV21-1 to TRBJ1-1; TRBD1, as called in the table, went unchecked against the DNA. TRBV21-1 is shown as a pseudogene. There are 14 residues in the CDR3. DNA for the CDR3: TGTGCCAGCAGCCCCGACAGGCTCGGGGCTGAAGCTTTCTTT. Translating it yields CASSPDRLGAEAFF.

The CDR3 bases are TGTGCCAGCAGTAATCAGGTCTACGAGCAGTACTTC. Translated, it gives CASSNQVYEQYF. The chain links TRBV12-3 or TRBV12-4 to TRBJ2-7; no definite D call. Trimming removed 5 bases at V and 3 bases at J, with 8 bases between. This CDR3 spans 12 amino acids.

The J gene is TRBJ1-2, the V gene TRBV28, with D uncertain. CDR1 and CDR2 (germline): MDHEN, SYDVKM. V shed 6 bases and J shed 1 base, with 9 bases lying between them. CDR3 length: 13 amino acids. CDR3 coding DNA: TGTGCCAGCAGCCTTACCAGTAACTATGGCTACACCTTC. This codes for CASSLTSNYGYTF.

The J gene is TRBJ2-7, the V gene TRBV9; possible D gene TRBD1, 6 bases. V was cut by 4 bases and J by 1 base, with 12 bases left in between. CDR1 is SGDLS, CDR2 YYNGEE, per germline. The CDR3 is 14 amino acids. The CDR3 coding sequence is TGTGCCAGCAGCACCCGGACAGATTCCTACGAGCAGTACTTC. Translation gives CASSTRTDSYEQYF.

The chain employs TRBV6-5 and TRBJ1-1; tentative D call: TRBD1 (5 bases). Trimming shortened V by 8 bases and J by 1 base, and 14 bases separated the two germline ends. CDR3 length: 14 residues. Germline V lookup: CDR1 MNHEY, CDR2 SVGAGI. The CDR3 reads CASSPQGSNTEAFF. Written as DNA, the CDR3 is TGTGCCAGCTCTCCCCAGGGCTCGAACACTGAAGCTTTCTTT.

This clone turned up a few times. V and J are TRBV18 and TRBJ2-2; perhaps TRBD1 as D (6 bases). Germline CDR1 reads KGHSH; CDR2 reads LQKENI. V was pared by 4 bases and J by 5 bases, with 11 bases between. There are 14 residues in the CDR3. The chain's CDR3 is CASSLRTETGELFF. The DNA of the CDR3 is TGTGCCAGCTCACTACGGACAGAAACCGGGGAGCTGTTTTTT. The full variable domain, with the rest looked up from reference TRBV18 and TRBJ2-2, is NAGVMQNPRHLVRRRGQEARLRCSPMKGHSHVYWYRQLPEEGLKFMVYLQKENIIDESGMPKERFSAEFPKEGPSILRIQQVVRGDSAAYFCASSLRTETGELFFGEGSRLTVL.

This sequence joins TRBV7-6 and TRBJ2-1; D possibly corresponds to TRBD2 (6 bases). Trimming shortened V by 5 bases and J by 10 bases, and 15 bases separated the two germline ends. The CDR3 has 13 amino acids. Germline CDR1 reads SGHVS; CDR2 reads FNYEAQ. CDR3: CASSTKVAGEQFF. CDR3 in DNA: TGTGCCAGCAGCACGAAGGTGGCGGGGGAGCAGTTCTTC.

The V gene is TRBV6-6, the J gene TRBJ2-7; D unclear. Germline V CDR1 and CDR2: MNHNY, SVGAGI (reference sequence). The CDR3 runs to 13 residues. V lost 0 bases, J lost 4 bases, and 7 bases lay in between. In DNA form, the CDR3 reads TGTGCCAGCAGTTACTCTCCCCCATACGAGCAGTACTTC. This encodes CASSYSPPYEQYF.

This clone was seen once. The CDR3: CASSPVPLEGNTIYF. In DNA form, the CDR3 reads TGTGCCAGCAGCCCCGTCCCCCTAGAAGGAAACACCATATATTTT. The genes are TRBV7-9 and TRBJ1-3; no reliable D call. This CDR3 spans 15 amino acids. Trimming cost V 5 bases and J 4 bases, with 15 bases left between them. The germline V gene has CDR1 SEHNR and CDR2 FQNEAQ (reference sequence).

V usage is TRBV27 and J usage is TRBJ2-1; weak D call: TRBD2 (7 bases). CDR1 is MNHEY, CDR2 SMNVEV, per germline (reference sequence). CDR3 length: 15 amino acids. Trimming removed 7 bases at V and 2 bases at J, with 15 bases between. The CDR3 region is CASKQRGGAYNEQFF. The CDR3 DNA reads TGTGCCAGCAAGCAAAGGGGGGGGGCCTACAATGAGCAGTTCTTC.

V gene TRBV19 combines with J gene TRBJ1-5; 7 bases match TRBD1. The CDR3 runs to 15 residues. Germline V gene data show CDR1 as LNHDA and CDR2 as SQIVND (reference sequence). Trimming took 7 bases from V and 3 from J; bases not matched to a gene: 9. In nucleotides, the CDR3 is TGTGCCAGTACAACAGGGGCGGTGAACAATCAGCCCCAGCATTTT. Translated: CASTTGAVNNQPQHF.

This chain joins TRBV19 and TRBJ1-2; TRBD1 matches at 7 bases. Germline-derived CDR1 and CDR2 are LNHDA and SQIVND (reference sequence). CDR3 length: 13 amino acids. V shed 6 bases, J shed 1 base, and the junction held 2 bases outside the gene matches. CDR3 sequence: CASRRDSNYGYTF. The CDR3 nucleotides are TGTGCCAGTAGGAGGGACAGTAACTATGGCTACACCTTC.

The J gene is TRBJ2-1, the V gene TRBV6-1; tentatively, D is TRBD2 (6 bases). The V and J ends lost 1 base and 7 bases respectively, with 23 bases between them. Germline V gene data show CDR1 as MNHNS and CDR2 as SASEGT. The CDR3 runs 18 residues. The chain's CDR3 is CASSEVSGGDNGRNEQFF. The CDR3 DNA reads TGTGCCAGCAGTGAAGTTTCGGGCGGAGACAATGGGAGGAATGAGCAGTTCTTC.

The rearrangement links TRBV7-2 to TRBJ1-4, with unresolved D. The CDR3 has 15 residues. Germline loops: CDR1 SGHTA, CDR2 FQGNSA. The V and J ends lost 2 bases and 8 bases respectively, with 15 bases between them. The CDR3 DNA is TGTGCCAGCAGCTTAAGTACGGGTCGAATAGAAAAACTGTTTTTT. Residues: CASSLSTGRIEKLFF.

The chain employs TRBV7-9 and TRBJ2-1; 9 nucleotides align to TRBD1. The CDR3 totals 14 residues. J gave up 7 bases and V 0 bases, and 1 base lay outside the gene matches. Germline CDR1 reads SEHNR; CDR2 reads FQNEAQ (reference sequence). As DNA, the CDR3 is TGTGCCAGCAGCTTAGCGGGGACAGGGAATGAGCAGTTCTTC. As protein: CASSLAGTGNEQFF. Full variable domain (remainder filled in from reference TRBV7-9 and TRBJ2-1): DTGVSQNPRHKITKRGQNVTFRCDPISEHNRLYWYRQTLGQGPEFLTYFQNEAQLEKSRLLSDRFSAERPKGSFSTLEIQRTEQGDSAMYLCASSLAGTGNEQFFGPGTRLTVL.

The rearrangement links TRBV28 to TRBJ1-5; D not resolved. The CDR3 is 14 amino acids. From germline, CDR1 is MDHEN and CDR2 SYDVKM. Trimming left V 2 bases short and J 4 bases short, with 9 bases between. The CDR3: CASSLTGINQPQHF. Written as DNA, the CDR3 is TGTGCCAGCAGTTTAACGGGGATAAATCAGCCCCAGCATTTT.

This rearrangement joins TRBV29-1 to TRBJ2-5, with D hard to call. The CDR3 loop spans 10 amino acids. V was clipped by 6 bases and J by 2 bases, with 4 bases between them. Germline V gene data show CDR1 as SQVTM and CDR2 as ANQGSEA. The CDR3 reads CSVQQETQYF. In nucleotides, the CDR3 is TGCAGCGTCCAACAAGAGACCCAGTACTTC.